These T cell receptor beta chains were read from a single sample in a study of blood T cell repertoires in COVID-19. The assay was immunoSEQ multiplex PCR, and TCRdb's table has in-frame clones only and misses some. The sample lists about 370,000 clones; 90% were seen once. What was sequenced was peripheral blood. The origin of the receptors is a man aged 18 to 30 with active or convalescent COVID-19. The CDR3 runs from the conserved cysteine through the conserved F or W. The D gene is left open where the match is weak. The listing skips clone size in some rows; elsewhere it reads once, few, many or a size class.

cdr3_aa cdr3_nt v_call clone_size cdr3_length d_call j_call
CASSWGQGLMNTEAFF TGTGCCAGCAGCTGGGGACAGGGATTAATGAACACTGAAGCTTTCTTT TRBV11-2 once 16 TRBD1 TRBJ1-1
CASSLEVVYGYTF TGTGCCAGCAGCTTGGAGGTTGTCTATGGCTACACCTTC TRBV7-2 few 13 . TRBJ1-2
CASSLYTGSSYEQYF TGTGCCAGCAGCTTATATACGGGAAGCTCCTACGAGCAGTACTTC TRBV7-2 . 15 . TRBJ2-7
CASSYGTRNEQYF TGTGCCAGCAGCTACGGGACTAGAAACGAGCAGTACTTC TRBV7-9 . 13 TRBD2 TRBJ2-7
CASSSLGETQYF TGTGCCAGCAGTTCCCTGGGCGAGACCCAGTACTTC TRBV28 once 12 . TRBJ2-5
CASSPGENLIYEQYF TGTGCCAGCAGTCCCGGAGAGAATCTAATCTACGAGCAGTACTTC TRBV28 . 15 . TRBJ2-7
CASSPQGTEAFF TGTGCCAGCAGTCCACAGGGCACTGAAGCTTTCTTT TRBV7-9 . 12 . TRBJ1-1
CASSGQGVDTIYF TGTGCCAGCTCAGGACAGGGGGTTGACACCATATATTTT TRBV7-9 few 13 TRBD1 TRBJ1-3
CATSGPPRGNSPLHF TGTGCCACCAGCGGACCCCCCCGGGGTAATTCACCCCTCCACTTT TRBV15 . 15 . TRBJ1-6
CASSYASGSKDEQFF TGTGCCAGCAGTTATGCTAGCGGGAGTAAGGATGAGCAGTTCTTC TRBV6-2/TRBV6-3 . 15 TRBD2 TRBJ2-1
CASRSQGKIRNQPQHF TGTGCCAGCAGATCTCAGGGAAAGATTCGCAATCAGCCCCAGCATTTT TRBV27 . 16 . TRBJ1-5
CASSYPKTGEREQYF TGTGCCAGCAGTTACCCTAAAACAGGGGAGAGGGAGCAGTACTTC TRBV6-2/TRBV6-3 . 15 TRBD1 TRBJ2-7
CASSLPRGPYNEQFF TGTGCCAGCAGTTTACCCCGCGGGCCCTACAATGAGCAGTTCTTC TRBV28 . 15 . TRBJ2-1
CASSARQGERNQPQHF TGTGCCAGCAGCGCAAGACAGGGGGAGAGGAATCAGCCCCAGCATTTT TRBV4-2 . 16 TRBD1 TRBJ1-5
CATSSAGRGETQYF TGTGCCACCAGTAGTGCGGGCCGGGGGGAGACCCAGTACTTC TRBV24-1 . 14 . TRBJ2-5
CASSSGQGFNQPQHF TGTGCCAGCAGCTCCGGACAGGGGTTTAATCAGCCCCAGCATTTT TRBV5-5 many 15 TRBD1 TRBJ1-5
CASSSGAGTGRNEQYF TGTGCCAGCAGCTCGGGAGCCGGGACAGGAAGAAACGAGCAGTACTTC TRBV11-3 . 16 TRBD1 TRBJ2-7
CASSWREGEKLFF TGTGCCAGCAGTTGGAGGGAAGGTGAAAAACTGTTTTTT TRBV27 . 13 . TRBJ1-4
CASVRQTNTGELFF TGTGCCAGCGTAAGACAGACGAACACCGGGGAGCTGTTTTTT TRBV19 . 14 . TRBJ2-2
CASSSRQGSGNEQFF TGTGCCAGCAGTTCGCGACAGGGTTCGGGGAATGAGCAGTTCTTC TRBV27 . 15 TRBD1 TRBJ2-1
CASSQDPTSGGTKNIQYF TGTGCCAGCAGCCAAGATCCGACTAGCGGGGGGACCAAAAACATTCAGTACTTC TRBV4-2 . 18 TRBD2 TRBJ2-4
CASSPLSGAGNTIYF TGTGCCAGCAGCCCCTTGTCAGGGGCTGGAAACACCATATATTTT TRBV7-9 . 15 . TRBJ1-3